A selection of T cell receptor beta chains follows, all from one sample in a study of OX40 agonist ivuxolimab in advanced cancers. Only in-frame clones appear in the TCRdb table, and some are missing; sequencing was by immunoSEQ multiplex PCR. This sample has approximately 82,000 clones, with 86% found just once. The sequencing used CD4+ or CD8+ T cells sorted from blood, collected in a trial of the OX40 agonist ivuxolimab. These TCRs come from an adult with an advanced solid tumor such as melanoma, head and neck, liver or kidney cancer. The CDR3 runs from the conserved cysteine through the conserved F or W. The D gene is left open where the match is weak. Rows give clone size only sometimes, using once, few, many, or a class for an expanded clone.

.	TRBV11-3	TRBJ2-2	.	14	TGTGCCAGCAGCTCTGGACAGAGCACCGGGGAGCTGTTTTTT	CASSSGQSTGELFF
.	TRBV5-1	TRBJ1-4	TRBD1	14	TGCGCCAGCAGCAAAGGACAGGGAAGTGAAAAACTGTTTTTT	CASSKGQGSEKLFF
.	TRBV19	TRBJ2-7	.	14	TGTGCCAGTAGTCCTAGCCTCGGTGGTTACGAGCAGTACTTC	CASSPSLGGYEQYF
.	TRBV9	TRBJ1-4	.	15	TGTGCCAGCAGCGTAGGGGGGACAACTAATGAAAAACTGTTTTTT	CASSVGGTTNEKLFF
.	TRBV7-2	TRBJ2-7	.	13	TGTGCCAGCAGCTTAGGCAGGGCCTACGAGCAGTACTTC	CASSLGRAYEQYF
.	TRBV29-1	TRBJ2-1	TRBD2	14	TGCAGCGTTGATGGACTAGCGGGCTACAATGAGCAGTTCTTC	CSVDGLAGYNEQFF
.	TRBV7-9	TRBJ2-7	.	14	TGTGCCAGCAGCTTTTACCCGGAGTCCGGCGAGCAGTACTTC	CASSFYPESGEQYF
.	TRBV6-5	TRBJ1-6	TRBD1	15	TGTGCCAGCAGAGGCAGGGACAGCCCCAATTCACCCCTCCACTTT	CASRGRDSPNSPLHF
.	TRBV6-6	TRBJ2-7	.	14	TGTGCCAGCAGTTCCCGGGATAGCGGCTACGAGCAGTACTTC	CASSSRDSGYEQYF
.	TRBV10-3	TRBJ2-7	TRBD1	15	TGTGCCATCAGTGAGCCGACAGGGGACCACTACGAGCAGTACTTC	CAISEPTGDHYEQYF
.	TRBV2	TRBJ2-1	TRBD2	16	TGTGCCAGCAGTGAAATGGGACTAGCGGGAAAGGATGAGCAGTTCTTC	CASSEMGLAGKDEQFF
.	TRBV5-1	TRBJ2-3	.	13	TGCGCCAGCAGCTTGGGTGGCACAGATACGCAGTATTTT	CASSLGGTDTQYF
.	TRBV5-6	TRBJ2-7	.	14	TGTGCCAGCAGCTATACAGGGCGCTCCTACGAGCAGTACTTC	CASSYTGRSYEQYF
.	TRBV10-3	TRBJ2-1	TRBD1	14	TGTGCCATCAGGACAGGGGGGGCCTACAATGAGCAGTTCTTC	CAIRTGGAYNEQFF
.	TRBV27	TRBJ1-2	TRBD1	16	TGTGCCAGCAGCAGGGGGGCGGCGGCTTCTAACTATGGCTACACCTTC	CASSRGAAASNYGYTF
.	TRBV28	TRBJ2-1	TRBD2	16	TGTGCCAGCAGTTTAAAAAGCGGGAGGCCCAACAATGAGCAGTTCTTC	CASSLKSGRPNNEQFF
.	TRBV6-6	TRBJ2-7	TRBD2	15	TGTGCCAGCAGCTCTATAGCGGGAGGCTTCAACGAGCAGTACTTC	CASSSIAGGFNEQYF
.	TRBV10-3	TRBJ2-7	TRBD1	12	TGTGCCATCAGTTCACAGGGGAACGAGCAGTACTTC	CAISSQGNEQYF
.	TRBV7-8	TRBJ2-1	TRBD2	15	TGTGCCAGCAGCTCCTCCGGGGGGTCCTACAATGAGCAGTTCTTC	CASSSSGGSYNEQFF
.	TRBV15	TRBJ2-7	TRBD2	14	TGTGCCACCAGCAGAGGAGGGGAGGGCTACGAGCAGTACTTC	CATSRGGEGYEQYF
.	TRBV5-6	TRBJ2-7	.	11	TGTGCCAGCAGCAACTACGCTGAGCAGTACTTC	CASSNYAEQYF
.	TRBV6-1	TRBJ2-5	.	13	TGTGCCAGCACCCTCGACAGGCGAGAGACCCAGTACTTC	CASTLDRRETQYF
.	TRBV2	TRBJ1-5	TRBD1	13	TGTGCCAGCAGAGGACAGGGAGGAAAGCCCCAGCATTTT	CASRGQGGKPQHF
.	TRBV10-2	TRBJ1-1	.	13	TGCGCCAGCAGTTCGGACATAGGCACTGAAGCTTTCTTT	CASSSDIGTEAFF
.	TRBV20-1	TRBJ2-1	.	11	TGCAGTGCTGTGGGCGGGATTAGTCTGTTCTTC	CSAVGGISLFF
.	TRBV27	TRBJ1-2	.	13	TGTGCCAGCAGTTTAATCGGCGACGCTGGCTACACCTTC	CASSLIGDAGYTF
once	TRBV19	TRBJ1-4	.	14	TGTGCCAGTAGTATTTCTCGGAATAATGAAAAACTGTTTTTT	CASSISRNNEKLFF
.	TRBV29-1	TRBJ1-4	.	11	TGCAGCGTTGATTTAGATGAAAAACTGTTTTTT	CSVDLDEKLFF
.	TRBV19	TRBJ1-5	.	15	TGTGCCAGTAGTATGACAGGCGATAGCAATCAGCCCCAGCATTTT	CASSMTGDSNQPQHF
.	TRBV29-1	TRBJ2-2	.	15	TGCAGCGTTTTTGTGGGGGCTATTAGCACCGGGGAGCTGTTTTTT	CSVFVGAISTGELFF
.	TRBV10-3	TRBJ1-1	.	12	TGTGCCATCGGAGCAGGGACGGGTGAAGCTTTCTTT	CAIGAGTGEAFF
.	TRBV5-1	TRBJ1-3	.	20	TGCGCCAGCAGCCCTGTCACGCAGGGAAGTTTAGGATCCTTTGGAAACACCATATATTTT	CASSPVTQGSLGSFGNTIYF
.	TRBV6-1	TRBJ2-5	TRBD2	14	TGTGCCAGCAGTAATGGACTAGCTTTGGAGACCCAGTACTTC	CASSNGLALETQYF
.	TRBV6-1	TRBJ2-7	.	10	TGTGCCAGCAGAGAAGAGGAGCAGTACTTC	CASREEEQYF
.	TRBV28	TRBJ2-1	TRBD1	16	TGTGCCAGCAGTCGCCTGGGACAGGGGAGGTACAATGAGCAGTTCTTC	CASSRLGQGRYNEQFF
once	TRBV30	TRBJ2-7	TRBD1	12	TGTGCCTTTACGACAGGGGGCCACGAGCAGTACTTC	CAFTTGGHEQYF
.	TRBV30	TRBJ1-4	TRBD1	17	TGTGCCTGGAGCTACAGGGGCGCAGCGGCAACTAATGAAAAACTGTTTTTT	CAWSYRGAAATNEKLFF
.	TRBV28	TRBJ2-6	.	16	TGTGCCAGCAGCCGAGCGGGCTACTCTGGGGCCAACGTCCTGACTTTC	CASSRAGYSGANVLTF
.	TRBV25-1	TRBJ1-2	.	13	TGTGCCAGCAGTGACTCGACAGACTATGGCTACACCTTC	CASSDSTDYGYTF
.	TRBV28	TRBJ2-7	TRBD1	13	TGTGCCAGCAGTCCAGGGGGTGGCAACGAGCAGTACTTC	CASSPGGGNEQYF
.	TRBV7-9	TRBJ2-1	.	16	TGTGCCAGCAGCCCCGGGACTTCAAGGACGAACAATGAGCAGTTCTTC	CASSPGTSRTNNEQFF
.	TRBV5-1	TRBJ1-1	TRBD1	17	TGCGCCAGCAGCGGCGGGACAGGGGCCGTAAAACCCACTGAAGCTTTCTTT	CASSGGTGAVKPTEAFF
.	TRBV5-6	TRBJ1-2	.	12	TGTGCCAGCAGTGGTGGGGACTATGGCTACACCTTC	CASSGGDYGYTF
once	TRBV29-1	TRBJ1-2	TRBD1	14	TGCAGCGTGGGGGGGACAGGGGCCCAATATGGCTACACCTTC	CSVGGTGAQYGYTF
.	TRBV19	TRBJ2-3	.	14	TGTGCCAGTAGTAATGGGCGGGCTCGAGATACGCAGTATTTT	CASSNGRARDTQYF
.	TRBV30	TRBJ2-1	TRBD1	20	TGTGCCTGGAGTGTAGTCGGTTGGGGACAGGGGCCCCGACACGTCAATGAGCAGTTCTTC	CAWSVVGWGQGPRHVNEQFF
.	TRBV10-3	TRBJ1-5	TRBD1	17	TGTGCCATCAGTGAGTCTTTCCCCGGGACAGGGGGGTCGACCCAGCATTTT	CAISESFPGTGGSTQHF
.	TRBV30	TRBJ2-3	TRBD2	15	TGTGCCTGGCAAAAACTAGCGGGAGCTTCAGATACGCAGTATTTT	CAWQKLAGASDTQYF
.	TRBV5-6	TRBJ1-5	.	13	TGTGCCAGCAGCACCTCCAACAATCAGCCCCAGCATTTT	CASSTSNNQPQHF
few	TRBV21-1	TRBJ1-2	.	15	TGTGCCAGCAGCAAAGGGGAGGGACAGGGTTGTGGCTACACCTTC	CASSKGEGQGCGYTF
few	TRBV4-2	TRBJ1-5	.	16	TGTGCCAGCAGCCAAGGCTTAATGGGTAGCAATCAGCCCCAGCATTTT	CASSQGLMGSNQPQHF
.	TRBV19	TRBJ2-5	.	13	TGTGCCAGTACAGGGGACCACCAAGAGACCCAGTACTTC	CASTGDHQETQYF
once	TRBV5-1	TRBJ2-3	.	17	TGCGCCAGCAGCTCAGGACTTTCCCGCGCCTACACAGATACGCAGTATTTT	CASSSGLSRAYTDTQYF
.	TRBV5-1	TRBJ2-7	.	13	TGCGCCAGCAGTGTGCTGGAGGGAGTCGAGCAGTACTTC	CASSVLEGVEQYF
.	TRBV18	TRBJ2-7	TRBD2	15	TGTGCCAGCTCACCATCAACAACTAGCGGGTACGAGCAGTACTTC	CASSPSTTSGYEQYF
once	TRBV6-6	TRBJ2-1	TRBD2	15	TGTGCCAGCAGCATAGCGGTGGGGGGGGGCAATGAGCAGTTCTTC	CASSIAVGGGNEQFF
.	TRBV28	TRBJ2-2	.	15	TGTGCCAGCAGTTTCACAGGGGGGGTCGCCGGGGAGCTGTTTTTT	CASSFTGGVAGELFF
.	TRBV18	TRBJ2-7	.	13	TGTGCCAGCTCTTCCGGGTCTTCCTACGAGCAGTACTTC	CASSSGSSYEQYF
once	TRBV28	TRBJ1-1	.	11	TGTGCCAGCACCCGAGAGACGAAAGCTTTCTTT	CASTRETKAFF